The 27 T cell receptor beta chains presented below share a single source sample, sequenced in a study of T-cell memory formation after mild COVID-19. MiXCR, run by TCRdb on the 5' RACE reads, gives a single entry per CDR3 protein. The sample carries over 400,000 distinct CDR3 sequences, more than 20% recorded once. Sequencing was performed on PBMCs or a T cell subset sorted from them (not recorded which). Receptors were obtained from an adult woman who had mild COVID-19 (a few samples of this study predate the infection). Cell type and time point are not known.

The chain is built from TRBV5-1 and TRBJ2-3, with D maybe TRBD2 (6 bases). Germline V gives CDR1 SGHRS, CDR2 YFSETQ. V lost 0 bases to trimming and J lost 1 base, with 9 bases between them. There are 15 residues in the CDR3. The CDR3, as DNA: TGCGCCAGCAGCTTGGGCGGGACCGGCACAGATACGCAGTATTTT. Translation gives CASSLGGTGTDTQYF. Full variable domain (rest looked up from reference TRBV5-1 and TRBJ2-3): KAGVTQTPRYLIKTRGQQVTLSCSPISGHRSVSWYQQTPGQGLQFLFEYFSETQRNKGNFPGRFSGRQFSNSRSEMNVSTLELGDSALYLCASSLGGTGTDTQYFGPGTRLTVL.

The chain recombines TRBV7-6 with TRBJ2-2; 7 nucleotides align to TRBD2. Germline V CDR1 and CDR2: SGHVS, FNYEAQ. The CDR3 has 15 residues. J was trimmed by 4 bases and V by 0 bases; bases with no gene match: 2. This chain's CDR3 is CASSLARGSTGELFF. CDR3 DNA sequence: TGTGCCAGCAGCTTAGCGCGGGGGAGCACCGGGGAGCTGTTTTTT.

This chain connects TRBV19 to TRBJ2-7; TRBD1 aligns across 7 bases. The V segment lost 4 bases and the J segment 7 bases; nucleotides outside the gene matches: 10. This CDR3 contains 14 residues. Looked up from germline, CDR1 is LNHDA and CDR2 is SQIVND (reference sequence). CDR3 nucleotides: TGTGCCAGTAGTACTTACAGGGGTTTGGGGGAGCAGTACTTC. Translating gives CASSTYRGLGEQYF.

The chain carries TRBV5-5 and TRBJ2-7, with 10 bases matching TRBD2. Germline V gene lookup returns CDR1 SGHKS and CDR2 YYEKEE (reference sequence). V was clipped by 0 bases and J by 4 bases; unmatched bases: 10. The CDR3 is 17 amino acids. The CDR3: CASSLVVAGGSGYEQYF. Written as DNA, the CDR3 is TGTGCCAGCAGCTTGGTGGTAGCGGGAGGATCGGGGTACGAGCAGTACTTC.

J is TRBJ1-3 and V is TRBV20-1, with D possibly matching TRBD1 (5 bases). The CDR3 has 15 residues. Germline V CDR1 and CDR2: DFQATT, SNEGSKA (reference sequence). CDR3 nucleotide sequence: TGCAGCGCAGAGGGACCGGCTGGCTCTGGAAACACCATATATTTT. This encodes CSAEGPAGSGNTIYF.

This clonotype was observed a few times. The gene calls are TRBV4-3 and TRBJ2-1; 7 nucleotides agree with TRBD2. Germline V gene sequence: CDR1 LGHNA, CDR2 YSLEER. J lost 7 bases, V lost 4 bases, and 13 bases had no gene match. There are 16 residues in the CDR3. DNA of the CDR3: TGCGCCAGCAGCCTCTATCGGACTAGAGGTACTAATGAGCAGTTCTTC. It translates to CASSLYRTRGTNEQFF.

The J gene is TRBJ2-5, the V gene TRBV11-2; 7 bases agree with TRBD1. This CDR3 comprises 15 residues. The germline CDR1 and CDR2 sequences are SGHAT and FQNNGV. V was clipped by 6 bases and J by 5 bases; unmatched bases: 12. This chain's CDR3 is CASRPPGGSWETQYF. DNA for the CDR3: TGTGCCAGCAGACCTCCAGGGGGATCGTGGGAGACCCAGTACTTC.

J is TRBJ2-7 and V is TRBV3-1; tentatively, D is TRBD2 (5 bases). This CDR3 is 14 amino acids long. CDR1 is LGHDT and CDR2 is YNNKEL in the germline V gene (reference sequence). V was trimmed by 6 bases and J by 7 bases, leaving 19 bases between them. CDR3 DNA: TGTGCCAGCAGTTCTACAATCGGGGTGAGGGAGCAGTACTTC. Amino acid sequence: CASSSTIGVREQYF.

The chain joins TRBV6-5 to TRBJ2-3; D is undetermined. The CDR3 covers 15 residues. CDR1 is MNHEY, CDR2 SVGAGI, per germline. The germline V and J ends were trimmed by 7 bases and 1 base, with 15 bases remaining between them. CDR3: CASTPDTRGTDTQYF. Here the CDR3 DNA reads TGTGCCAGCACCCCCGACACGCGAGGCACAGATACGCAGTATTTT.

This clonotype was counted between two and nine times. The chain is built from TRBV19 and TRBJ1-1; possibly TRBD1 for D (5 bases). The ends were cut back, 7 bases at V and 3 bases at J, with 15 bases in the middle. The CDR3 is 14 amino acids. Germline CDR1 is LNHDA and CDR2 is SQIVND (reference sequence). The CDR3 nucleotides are TGTGCCAGTACCAAGGGAGGGGAGTACACTGAAGCTTTCTTT. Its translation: CASTKGGEYTEAFF.

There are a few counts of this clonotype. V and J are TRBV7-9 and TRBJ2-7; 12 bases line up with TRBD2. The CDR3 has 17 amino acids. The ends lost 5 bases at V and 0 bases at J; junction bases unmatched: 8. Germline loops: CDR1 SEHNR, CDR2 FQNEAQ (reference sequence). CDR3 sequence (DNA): TGTGCCAGCAGCCACGGACTAGCGGGACCTATCTCCTACGAGCAGTACTTC. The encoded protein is CASSHGLAGPISYEQYF.

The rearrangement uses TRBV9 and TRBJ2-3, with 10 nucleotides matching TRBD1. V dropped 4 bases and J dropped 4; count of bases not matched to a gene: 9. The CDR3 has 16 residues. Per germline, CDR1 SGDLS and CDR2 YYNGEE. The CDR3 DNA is TGTGCCAGCAGCATCAGCGGGACAGGGGCTCCAGATACGCAGTATTTT. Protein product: CASSISGTGAPDTQYF.

Written as DNA, the CDR3 is TGTGCCAGCACCATGTCCGGGACTAGCGGGTACAATGAGCAGTTCTTC. This sequence encodes CASTMSGTSGYNEQFF. The chain employs TRBV9 and TRBJ2-1; 12 positions match TRBD2. The CDR3 covers 16 residues. V trimming: 6 bases; J trimming: 4 bases; junction bases outside the gene matches: 8. Germline lookup yields CDR1 SGDLS and CDR2 YYNGEE.

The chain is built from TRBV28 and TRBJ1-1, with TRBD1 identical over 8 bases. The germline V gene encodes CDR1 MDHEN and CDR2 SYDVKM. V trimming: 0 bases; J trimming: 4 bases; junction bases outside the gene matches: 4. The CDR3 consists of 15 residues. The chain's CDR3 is CASSLWGRGRTEAFF. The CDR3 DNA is TGTGCCAGCAGTTTATGGGGCAGGGGGCGCACTGAAGCTTTCTTT.

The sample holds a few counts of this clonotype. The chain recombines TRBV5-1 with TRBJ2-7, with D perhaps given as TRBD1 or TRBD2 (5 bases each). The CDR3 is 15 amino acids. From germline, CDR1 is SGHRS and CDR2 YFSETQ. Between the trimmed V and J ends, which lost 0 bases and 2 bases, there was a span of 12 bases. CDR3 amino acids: CASSLGSGPAYEQYF. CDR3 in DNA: TGCGCCAGCAGCTTGGGGTCGGGGCCCGCCTACGAGCAGTACTTC.

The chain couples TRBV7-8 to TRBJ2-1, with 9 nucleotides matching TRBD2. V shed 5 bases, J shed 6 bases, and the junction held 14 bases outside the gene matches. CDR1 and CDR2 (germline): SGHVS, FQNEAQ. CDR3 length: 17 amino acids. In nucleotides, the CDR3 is TGTGCCAGCAGCGCCCTCCGGGGGGCGGGAGGGCCCAATGAGCAGTTCTTC. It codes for CASSALRGAGGPNEQFF.

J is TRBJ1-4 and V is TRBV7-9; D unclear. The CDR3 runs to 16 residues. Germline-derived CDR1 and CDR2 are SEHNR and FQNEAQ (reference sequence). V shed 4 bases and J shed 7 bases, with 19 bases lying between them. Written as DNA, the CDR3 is TGTGCCAGCAGCTCAATCCCTGGGAGAGCGGCTGAAAAACTGTTTTTT. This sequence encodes CASSSIPGRAAEKLFF.

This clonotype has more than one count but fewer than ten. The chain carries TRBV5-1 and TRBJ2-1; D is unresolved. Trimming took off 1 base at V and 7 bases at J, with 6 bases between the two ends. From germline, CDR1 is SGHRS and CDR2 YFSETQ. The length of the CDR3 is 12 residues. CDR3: CASSLKINEQFF. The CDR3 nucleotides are TGCGCCAGCAGCTTGAAGATAAATGAGCAGTTCTTC.

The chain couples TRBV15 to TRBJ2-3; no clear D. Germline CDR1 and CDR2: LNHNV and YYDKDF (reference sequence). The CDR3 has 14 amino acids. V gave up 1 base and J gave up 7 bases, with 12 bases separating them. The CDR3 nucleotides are TGTGCCACCAGCAGAGTAGGGCAGCCGAATACGCAGTATTTT. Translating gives CATSRVGQPNTQYF.

Here the CDR3 DNA reads TGTGCCAGCAGCTGGGACAGGGACGAGCAGTACTTC. Residues: CASSWDRDEQYF. This chain uses TRBV7-8 with TRBJ2-7; 9 bases fit TRBD1. The ends lost 4 bases at V and 5 bases at J; junction bases unmatched: 0. Germline assignment: CDR1 SGHVS and CDR2 FQNEAQ. The CDR3 spans 12 residues.

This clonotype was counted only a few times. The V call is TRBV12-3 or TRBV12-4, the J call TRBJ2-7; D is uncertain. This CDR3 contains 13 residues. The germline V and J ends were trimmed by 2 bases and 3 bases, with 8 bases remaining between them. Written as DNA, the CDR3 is TGTGCCAGCAGTTTACTCAATGGCTACGAGCAGTACTTC. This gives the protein CASSLLNGYEQYF.

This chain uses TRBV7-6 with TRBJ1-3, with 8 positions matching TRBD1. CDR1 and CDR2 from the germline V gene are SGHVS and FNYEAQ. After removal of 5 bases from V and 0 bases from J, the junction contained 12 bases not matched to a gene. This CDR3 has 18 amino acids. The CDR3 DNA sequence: TGTGCCAGCAGCCCCCCCACAGGGGGGGCCCCCTCTGGAAACACCATATATTTT. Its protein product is CASSPPTGGAPSGNTIYF. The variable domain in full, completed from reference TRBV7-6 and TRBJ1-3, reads GAGVSQSPRYKVTKRGQDVALRCDPISGHVSLYWYRQALGQGPEFLTYFNYEAQQDKSGLPNDRFSAERPEGSISTLTIQRTEQRDSAMYRCASSPPTGGAPSGNTIYFGEGSWLTVV.

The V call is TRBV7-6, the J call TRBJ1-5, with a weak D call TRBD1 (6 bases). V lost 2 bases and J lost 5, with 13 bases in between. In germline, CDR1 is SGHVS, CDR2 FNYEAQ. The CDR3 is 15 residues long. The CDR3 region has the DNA TGTGCCAGCAGCTTAATTGGGGGCCAGGATCAGCCCCAGCATTTT. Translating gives CASSLIGGQDQPQHF.

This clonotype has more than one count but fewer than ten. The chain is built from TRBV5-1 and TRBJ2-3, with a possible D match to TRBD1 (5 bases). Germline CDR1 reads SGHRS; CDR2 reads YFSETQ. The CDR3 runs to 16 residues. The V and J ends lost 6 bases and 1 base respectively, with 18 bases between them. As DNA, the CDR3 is TGCGCCAGCACATCGACAGCCATATGGGGCACAGATACGCAGTATTTT. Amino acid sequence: CASTSTAIWGTDTQYF.

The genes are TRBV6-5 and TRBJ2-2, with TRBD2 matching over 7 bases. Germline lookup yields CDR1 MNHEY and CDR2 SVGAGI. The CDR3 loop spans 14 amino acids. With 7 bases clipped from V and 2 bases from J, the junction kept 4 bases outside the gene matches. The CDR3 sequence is CASNQRGNTGELFF. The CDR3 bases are TGTGCCAGCAATCAGCGGGGAAACACCGGGGAGCTGTTTTTT.

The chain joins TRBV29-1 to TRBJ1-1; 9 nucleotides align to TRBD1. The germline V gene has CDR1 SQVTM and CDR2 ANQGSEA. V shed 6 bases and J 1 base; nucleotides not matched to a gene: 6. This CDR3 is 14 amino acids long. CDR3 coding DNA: TGCAGCGTCGATTACAGGGGGCCGAACACTGAAGCTTTCTTT. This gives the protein CSVDYRGPNTEAFF.

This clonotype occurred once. For the CDR3, the DNA is TGCAGTGCTAGCGAGGGCTCCTACGAGCAGTACTTC. Translated: CSASEGSYEQYF. J is TRBJ2-7 and V is TRBV20-1; D perhaps matches TRBD2 (5 bases). Between the trimmed V and J ends, which lost 3 bases and 0 bases, there was a span of 6 bases. Germline CDR1 DFQATT, CDR2 SNEGSKA (reference sequence). CDR3 length: 12 amino acids.